The entry below describes one TCR beta chain. Germline loops: CDR1 MNHNS, CDR2 SASEGT. The CDR3 sequence is 15 residues long. The germline V and J ends were trimmed by 4 bases and 2 bases, with 12 bases remaining between them. This sample stems from a study of T cell changes during pregnancy in multiple sclerosis. The assay was immunoSEQ multiplex PCR, and TCRdb's table has in-frame clones only and misses some. The sample consists of 70,000 to 95,000 clones, 90% to 95% of them appearing once. This rearrangement joins TRBV6-1 to TRBJ2-1; tentatively, D is TRBD1 (5 bases). The receptor comes from a female donor with multiple sclerosis, enrolled in a pregnancy study. The sample was peripheral blood, taken in the third trimester of pregnancy. The CDR3 nucleotides are TGTGCCAGCAGTGGGGGCTCGACGGCCTACAATGAGCAGTTCTTC. Amino acids: CASSGGSTAYNEQFF.